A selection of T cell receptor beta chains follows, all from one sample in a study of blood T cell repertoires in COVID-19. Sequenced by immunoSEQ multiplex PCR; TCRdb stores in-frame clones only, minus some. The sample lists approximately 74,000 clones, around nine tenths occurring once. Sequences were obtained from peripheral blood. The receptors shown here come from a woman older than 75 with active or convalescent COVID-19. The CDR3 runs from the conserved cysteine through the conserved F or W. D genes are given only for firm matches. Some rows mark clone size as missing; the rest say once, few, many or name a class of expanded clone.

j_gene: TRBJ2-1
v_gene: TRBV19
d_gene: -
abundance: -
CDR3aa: CASSTQGNGNEQFF
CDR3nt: TGTGCCAGTAGTACACAGGGAAATGGGAATGAGCAGTTCTTC

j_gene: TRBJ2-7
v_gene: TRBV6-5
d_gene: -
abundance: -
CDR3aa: CASGPGGPYEQYF
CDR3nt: TGTGCCAGCGGGCCAGGGGGGCCCTACGAGCAGTACTTC

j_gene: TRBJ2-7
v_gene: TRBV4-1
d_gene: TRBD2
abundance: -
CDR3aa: CASSQESSGTYEQYF
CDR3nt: TGCGCCAGCAGCCAAGAATCTAGCGGGACTTACGAGCAGTACTTC

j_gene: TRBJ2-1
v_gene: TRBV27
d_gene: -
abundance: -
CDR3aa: CASSRYNEQFF
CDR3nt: TGTGCCAGCAGTCGTTACAATGAGCAGTTCTTC

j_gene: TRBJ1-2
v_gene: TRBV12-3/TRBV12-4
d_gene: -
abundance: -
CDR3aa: CASSRGQGGYTF
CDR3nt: TGTGCCAGCAGTCGGGGCCAGGGGGGCTACACCTTC

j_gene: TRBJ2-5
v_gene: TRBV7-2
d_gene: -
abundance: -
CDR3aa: CASSFFQETQYF
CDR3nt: TGTGCCAGCAGCTTCTTTCAAGAGACCCAGTACTTC

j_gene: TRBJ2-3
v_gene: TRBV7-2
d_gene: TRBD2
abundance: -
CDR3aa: CASAGVISDTQYF
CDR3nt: TGTGCCAGCGCGGGGGTTATTTCAGATACGCAGTATTTT

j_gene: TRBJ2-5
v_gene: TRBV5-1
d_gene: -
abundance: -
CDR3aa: CASSLGAGQETQYF
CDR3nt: TGCGCCAGCAGCTTGGGGGCTGGCCAAGAGACCCAGTACTTC

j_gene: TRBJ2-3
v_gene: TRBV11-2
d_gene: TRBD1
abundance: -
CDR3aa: CASSPSGGRADTQYF
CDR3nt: TGTGCCAGCAGCCCTTCAGGGGGACGGGCAGATACGCAGTATTTT

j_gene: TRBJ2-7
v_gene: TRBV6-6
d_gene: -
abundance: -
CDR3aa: CASRGATYEQYF
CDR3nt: TGTGCCAGCCGGGGGGCGACCTACGAGCAGTACTTC

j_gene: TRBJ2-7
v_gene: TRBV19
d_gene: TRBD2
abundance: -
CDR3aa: CASSIDSGSAYEQYF
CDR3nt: TGTGCCAGTAGTATAGATAGCGGGTCGGCCTACGAGCAGTACTTC

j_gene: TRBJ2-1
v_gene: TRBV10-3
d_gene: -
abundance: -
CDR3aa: CAISESQGLSSYNEQFF
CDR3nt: TGTGCCATCAGTGAGTCTCAGGGACTGAGCTCCTACAATGAGCAGTTCTTC

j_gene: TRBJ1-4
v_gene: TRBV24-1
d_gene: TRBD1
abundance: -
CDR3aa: CATSDPRTGANEKLFF
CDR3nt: TGTGCCACCAGTGATCCACGGACAGGGGCGAATGAAAAACTGTTTTTT

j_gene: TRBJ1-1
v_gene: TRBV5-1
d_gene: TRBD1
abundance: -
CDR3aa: CASSLGRGQGTEAFF
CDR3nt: TGCGCCAGCAGCTTGGGCAGGGGGCAGGGGACTGAAGCTTTCTTT

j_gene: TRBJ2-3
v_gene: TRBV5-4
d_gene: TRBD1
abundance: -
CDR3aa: CASSLKGAEDTQYF
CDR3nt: TGTGCCAGCAGCTTGAAGGGGGCGGAGGATACGCAGTATTTT

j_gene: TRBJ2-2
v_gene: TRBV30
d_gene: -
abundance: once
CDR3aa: CAWSLDLTGELFF
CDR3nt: TGTGCCTGGAGTCTGGACTTGACCGGGGAGCTGTTTTTT

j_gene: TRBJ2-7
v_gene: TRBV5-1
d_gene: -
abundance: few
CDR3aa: CASSPADSYEQYF
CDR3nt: TGCGCCAGCAGCCCCGCGGACAGCTACGAGCAGTACTTC

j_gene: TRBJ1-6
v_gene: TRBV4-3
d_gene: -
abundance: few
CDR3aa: CASSQESNSPLHF
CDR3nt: TGCGCCAGCAGCCAAGAGAGTAATTCACCCCTCCACTTT

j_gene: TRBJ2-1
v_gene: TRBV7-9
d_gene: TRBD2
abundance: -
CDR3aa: CASSPQGGAYNEQFF
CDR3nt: TGTGCCAGCAGCCCGCAGGGAGGGGCTTACAATGAGCAGTTCTTC

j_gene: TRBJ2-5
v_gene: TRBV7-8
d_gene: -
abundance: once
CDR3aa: CASSPQETQYF
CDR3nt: TGTGCCAGCAGCCCGCAAGAGACCCAGTACTTC

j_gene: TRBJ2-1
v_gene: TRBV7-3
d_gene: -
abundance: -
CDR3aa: CASSLSGTRYNEQFF
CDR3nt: TGTGCCAGCAGCTTATCAGGGACTCGGTACAATGAGCAGTTCTTC

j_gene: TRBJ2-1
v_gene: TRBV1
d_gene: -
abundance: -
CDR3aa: CTSSQGPSGAYNEQFF
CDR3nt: TGCACCAGCAGCCAAGGGCCCAGCGGGGCCTACAATGAGCAGTTCTTC

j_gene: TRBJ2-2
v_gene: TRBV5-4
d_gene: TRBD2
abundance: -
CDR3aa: CASSLREGRHGELFF
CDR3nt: TGTGCCAGCAGCTTGCGGGAGGGCCGGCACGGGGAGCTGTTTTTT

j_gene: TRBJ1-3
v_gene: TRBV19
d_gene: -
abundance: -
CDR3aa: CASSIGENTIYF
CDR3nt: TGTGCCAGTAGTATAGGAGAAAACACCATATATTTT

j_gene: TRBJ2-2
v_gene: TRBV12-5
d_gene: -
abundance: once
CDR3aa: CASGLDLQGWELFF
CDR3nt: TGTGCTAGTGGTTTGGACCTACAGGGTTGGGAGCTGTTTTTT

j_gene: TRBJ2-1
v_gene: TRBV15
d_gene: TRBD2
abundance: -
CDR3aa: CATSREGLAVVNEQFF
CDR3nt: TGTGCCACCAGCAGAGAAGGACTAGCAGTAGTCAATGAGCAGTTCTTC

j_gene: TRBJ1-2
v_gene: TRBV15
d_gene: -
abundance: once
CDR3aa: CATSRARGVDGYTF
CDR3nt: TGTGCCACCAGCAGAGCCAGGGGTGTGGATGGCTACACCTTC

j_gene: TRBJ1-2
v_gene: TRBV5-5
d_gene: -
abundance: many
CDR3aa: CASSLTTGNNYGYTF
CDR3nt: TGTGCCAGCAGCTTAACGACAGGAAACAACTATGGCTACACCTTC

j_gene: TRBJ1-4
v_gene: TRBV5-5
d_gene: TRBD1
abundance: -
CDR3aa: CASSLAGTGATNEKLFF
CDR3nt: TGTGCCAGCAGCCTGGCCGGGACAGGGGCTACTAATGAAAAACTGTTTTTT

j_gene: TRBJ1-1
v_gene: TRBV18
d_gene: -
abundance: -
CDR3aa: CASSPGPPRGAEAFF
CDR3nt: TGTGCCAGCTCACCCGGGCCCCCCCGGGGGGCTGAAGCTTTCTTT

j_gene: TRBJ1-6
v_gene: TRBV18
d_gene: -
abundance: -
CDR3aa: CASSPPGGRNSPLHF
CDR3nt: TGTGCCAGCTCACCACCAGGGGGTCGTAATTCACCCCTCCACTTT

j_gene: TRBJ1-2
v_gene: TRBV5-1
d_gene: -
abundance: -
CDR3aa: CASSLGQAVGYTF
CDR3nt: TGCGCCAGCAGCTTGGGACAGGCCGTGGGCTACACCTTC

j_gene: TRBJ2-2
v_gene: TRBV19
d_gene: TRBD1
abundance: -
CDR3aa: CASSLLGGQGTGELFF
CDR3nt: TGTGCCAGTAGTTTATTAGGGGGACAGGGTACCGGGGAGCTGTTTTTT

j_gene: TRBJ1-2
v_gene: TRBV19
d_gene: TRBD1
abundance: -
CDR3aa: CASTLDRVGGYTF
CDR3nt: TGTGCCAGTACCTTGGACAGGGTGGGAGGCTACACCTTC

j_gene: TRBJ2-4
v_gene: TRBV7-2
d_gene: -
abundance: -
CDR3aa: CASSTSSGGGGNIQYF
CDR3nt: TGTGCCAGCAGCACCTCGTCGGGGGGCGGTGGAAACATTCAGTACTTC

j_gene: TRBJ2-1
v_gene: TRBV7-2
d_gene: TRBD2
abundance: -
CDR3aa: CASSLAGGSEQFF
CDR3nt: TGTGCCAGCAGCTTAGCGGGGGGGAGTGAGCAGTTCTTC

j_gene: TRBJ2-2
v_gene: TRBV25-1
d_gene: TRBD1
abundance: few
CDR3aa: CASRETGGPGELFF
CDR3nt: TGTGCCAGCAGGGAGACAGGGGGACCCGGGGAGCTGTTTTTT

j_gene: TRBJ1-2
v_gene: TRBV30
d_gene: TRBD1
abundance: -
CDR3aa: CAWRETGGGGYTF
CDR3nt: TGTGCCTGGAGAGAGACAGGGGGCGGTGGCTACACCTTC

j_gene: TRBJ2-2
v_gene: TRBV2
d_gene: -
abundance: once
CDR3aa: CASSRVSNTGELFF
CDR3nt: TGTGCCAGCAGTCGCGTATCGAACACCGGGGAGCTGTTTTTT

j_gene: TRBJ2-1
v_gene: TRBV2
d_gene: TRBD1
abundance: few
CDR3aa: CASSEQGAGDEQFF
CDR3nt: TGTGCCAGCAGCGAACAGGGGGCAGGGGATGAGCAGTTCTTC

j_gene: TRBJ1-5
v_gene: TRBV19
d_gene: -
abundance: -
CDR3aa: CASNGGRDQPQHF
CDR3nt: TGTGCCAGTAATGGGGGGAGGGATCAGCCCCAGCATTTT

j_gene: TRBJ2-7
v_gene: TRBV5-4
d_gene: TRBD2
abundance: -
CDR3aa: CASSQGLAGSEQYF
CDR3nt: TGTGCCAGCAGCCAGGGACTAGCGGGTAGCGAGCAGTACTTC

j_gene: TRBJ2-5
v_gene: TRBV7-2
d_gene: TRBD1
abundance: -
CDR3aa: CASSRDRGPETQYF
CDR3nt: TGTGCCAGCAGCCGGGACAGGGGGCCAGAGACCCAGTACTTC

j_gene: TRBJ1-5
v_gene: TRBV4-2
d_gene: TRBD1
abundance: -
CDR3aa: CASSRRQGGNQPQHF
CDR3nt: TGTGCCAGCAGCCGCCGACAGGGGGGCAATCAGCCCCAGCATTTT

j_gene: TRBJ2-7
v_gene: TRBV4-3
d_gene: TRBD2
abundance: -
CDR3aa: CASSQGWVAGEYEQYF
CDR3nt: TGCGCCAGCAGCCAAGGCTGGGTAGCGGGAGAATACGAGCAGTACTTC

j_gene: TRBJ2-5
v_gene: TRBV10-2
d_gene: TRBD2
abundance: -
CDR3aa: CASRASGGAWETQYF
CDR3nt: TGCGCCAGCAGGGCTAGCGGGGGGGCCTGGGAGACCCAGTACTTC

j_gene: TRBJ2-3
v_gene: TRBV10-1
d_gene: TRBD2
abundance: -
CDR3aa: CASSQGLAVTDTQYF
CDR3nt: TGCGCCAGCAGTCAAGGACTAGCGGTAACAGATACGCAGTATTTT